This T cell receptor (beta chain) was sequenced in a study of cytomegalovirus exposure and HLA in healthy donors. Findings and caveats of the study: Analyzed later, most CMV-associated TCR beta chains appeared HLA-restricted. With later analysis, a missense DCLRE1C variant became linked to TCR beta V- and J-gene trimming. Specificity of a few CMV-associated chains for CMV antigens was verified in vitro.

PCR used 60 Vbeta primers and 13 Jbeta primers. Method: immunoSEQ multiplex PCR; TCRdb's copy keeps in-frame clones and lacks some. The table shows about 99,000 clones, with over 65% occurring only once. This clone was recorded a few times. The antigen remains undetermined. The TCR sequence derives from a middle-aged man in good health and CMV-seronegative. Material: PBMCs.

CDR3: CASCLGQYTEAFF. CDR3 DNA: TGTGCCAGCTGCCTGGGACAGTACACTGAAGCTTTCTTT. This chain connects TRBV6-1 to TRBJ1-1; 7 nucleotides line up with TRBD1. Germline CDR1 MNHNS, CDR2 SASEGT. The CDR3 covers 13 residues. V trimming: 8 bases; J trimming: 3 bases; junction bases outside the gene matches: 6.